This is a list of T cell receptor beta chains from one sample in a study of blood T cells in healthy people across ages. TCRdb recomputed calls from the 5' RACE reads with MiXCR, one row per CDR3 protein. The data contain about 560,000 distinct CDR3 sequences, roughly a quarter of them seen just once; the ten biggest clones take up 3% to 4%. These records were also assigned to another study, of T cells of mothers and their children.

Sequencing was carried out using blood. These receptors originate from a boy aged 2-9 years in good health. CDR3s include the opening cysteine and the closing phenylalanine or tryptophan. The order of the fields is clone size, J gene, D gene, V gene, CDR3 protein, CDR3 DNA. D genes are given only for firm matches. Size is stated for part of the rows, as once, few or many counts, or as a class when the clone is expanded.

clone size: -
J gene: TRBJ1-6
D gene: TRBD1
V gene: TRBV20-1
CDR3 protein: CSARDPTGGYSPLHF
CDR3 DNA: TGCAGTGCTAGAGACCCGACAGGGGGTTATTCACCCCTCCACTTT

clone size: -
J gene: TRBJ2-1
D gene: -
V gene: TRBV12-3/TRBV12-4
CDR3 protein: CASTSSRSYNEQFF
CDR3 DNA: TGTGCCAGCACTTCTAGCAGGTCCTACAATGAGCAGTTCTTC

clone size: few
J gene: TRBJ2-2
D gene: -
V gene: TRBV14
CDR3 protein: CASSHMLGAGELFF
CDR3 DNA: TGTGCCAGCAGCCACATGCTCGGGGCCGGGGAGCTGTTTTTT

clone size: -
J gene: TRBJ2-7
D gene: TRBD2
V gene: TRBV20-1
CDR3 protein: CSARWRGDSYEQYF
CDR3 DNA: TGCAGTGCTAGGTGGCGGGGGGACTCCTACGAGCAGTACTTC

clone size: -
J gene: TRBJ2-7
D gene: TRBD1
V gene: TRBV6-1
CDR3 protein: CASSERDRGRYEQYF
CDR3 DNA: TGTGCCAGCAGTGAACGGGACAGGGGGCGATACGAGCAGTACTTC

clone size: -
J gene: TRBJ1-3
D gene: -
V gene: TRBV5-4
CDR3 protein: CASSLDSASSGNTIYF
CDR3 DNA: TGTGCCAGCAGCTTGGACTCAGCGAGCTCTGGAAACACCATATATTTT

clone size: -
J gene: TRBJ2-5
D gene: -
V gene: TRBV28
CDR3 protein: CASNTLRKTQYF
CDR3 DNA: TGTGCCAGCAATACCCTGAGGAAGACCCAGTACTTC

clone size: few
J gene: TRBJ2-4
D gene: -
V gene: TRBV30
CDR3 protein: CASGQKNIQYF
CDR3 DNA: TGTGCCTCCGGACAGAAAAACATTCAGTACTTC

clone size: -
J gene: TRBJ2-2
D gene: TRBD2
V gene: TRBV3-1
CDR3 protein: CASSQVLLAGGRTGELFF
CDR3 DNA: TGTGCCAGCAGCCAAGTCCTCCTAGCGGGAGGGCGTACCGGGGAGCTGTTTTTT

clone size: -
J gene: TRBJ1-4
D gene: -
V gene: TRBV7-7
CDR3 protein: CASSLNRGKNEKLFF
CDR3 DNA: TGTGCCAGCAGCTTAAATCGAGGGAAGAATGAAAAACTGTTTTTT

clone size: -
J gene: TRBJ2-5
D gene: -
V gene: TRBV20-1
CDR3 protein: CSAREGGWGIETQYF
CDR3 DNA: TGCAGTGCTAGAGAAGGAGGGTGGGGTATAGAGACCCAGTACTTC

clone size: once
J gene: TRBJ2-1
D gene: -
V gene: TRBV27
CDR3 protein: CASSPSRASRQFF
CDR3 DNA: TGTGCCAGCAGTCCCAGCCGGGCCAGCCGGCAGTTCTTC

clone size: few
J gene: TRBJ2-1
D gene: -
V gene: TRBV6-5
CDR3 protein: CASGTNEQFF
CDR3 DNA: TGTGCCAGCGGGACCAATGAGCAGTTCTTC

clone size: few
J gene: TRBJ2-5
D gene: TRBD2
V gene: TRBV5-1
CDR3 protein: CASSLSTASGQETQYF
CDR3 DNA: TGCGCCAGCAGCTTGAGTACCGCTAGCGGTCAAGAGACCCAGTACTTC

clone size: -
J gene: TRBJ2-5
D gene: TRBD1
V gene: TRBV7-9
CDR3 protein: CASKQGGSETQYF
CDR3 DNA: TGTGCCAGCAAACAGGGGGGTTCCGAGACCCAGTACTTC

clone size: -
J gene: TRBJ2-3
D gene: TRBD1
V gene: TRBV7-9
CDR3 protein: CASSLGQGALNTQYF
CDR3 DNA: TGTGCCAGCAGCTTAGGCCAGGGGGCGCTTAATACGCAGTATTTT

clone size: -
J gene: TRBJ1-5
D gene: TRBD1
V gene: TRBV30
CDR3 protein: CAWSGQGRQPQHF
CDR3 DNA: TGTGCCTGGAGTGGACAGGGACGTCAGCCCCAGCATTTT

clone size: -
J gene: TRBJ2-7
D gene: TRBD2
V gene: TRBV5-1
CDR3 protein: CASSGGRGSYEQYF
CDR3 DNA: TGCGCCAGCAGCGGCGGGAGGGGCTCCTACGAGCAGTACTTC

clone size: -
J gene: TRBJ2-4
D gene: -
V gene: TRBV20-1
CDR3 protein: CSATGEARGIQYF
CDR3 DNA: TGCAGTGCTACGGGGGAAGCCAGAGGCATTCAGTACTTC

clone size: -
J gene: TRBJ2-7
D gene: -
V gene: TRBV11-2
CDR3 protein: CASSPRTYEYEQYF
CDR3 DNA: TGTGCCAGCAGCCCCCGGACATACGAATACGAGCAGTACTTC

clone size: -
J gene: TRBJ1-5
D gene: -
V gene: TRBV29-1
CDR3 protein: CSVGQGFNQPQHF
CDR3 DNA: TGCAGCGTTGGGCAGGGGTTCAATCAGCCCCAGCATTTT

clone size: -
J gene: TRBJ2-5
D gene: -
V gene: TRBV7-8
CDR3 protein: CATRNRVQSRVQETQYF
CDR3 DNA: TGTGCCACTCGGAACAGGGTCCAATCTAGGGTACAAGAGACCCAGTACTTC

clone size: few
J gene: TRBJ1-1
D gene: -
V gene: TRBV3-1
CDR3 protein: CASSQLQGTEAFF
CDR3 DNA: TGTGCCAGCAGCCAACTTCAGGGAACTGAAGCTTTCTTT

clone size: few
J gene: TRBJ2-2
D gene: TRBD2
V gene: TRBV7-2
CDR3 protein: CASSPARGSGTGELFF
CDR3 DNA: TGTGCCAGCAGCCCTGCTAGGGGTAGCGGGACCGGGGAGCTGTTTTTT

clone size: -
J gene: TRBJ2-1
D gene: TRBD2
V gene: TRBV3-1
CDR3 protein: CAKSKREQHYNEQFF
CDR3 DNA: TGTGCCAAATCCAAGCGGGAGCAACATTACAATGAGCAGTTCTTC

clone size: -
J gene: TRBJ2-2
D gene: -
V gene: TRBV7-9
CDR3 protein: CASSPRQNGELFF
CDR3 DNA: TGTGCCAGCAGCCCTAGACAGAACGGGGAGCTGTTTTTT

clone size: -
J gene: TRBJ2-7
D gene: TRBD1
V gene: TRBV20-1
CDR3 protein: CSATLRDRWEQYF
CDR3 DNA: TGCAGTGCTACGCTCCGGGACAGGTGGGAGCAGTACTTC

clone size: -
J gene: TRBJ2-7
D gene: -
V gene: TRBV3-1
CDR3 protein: CASSQVLLYEQYF
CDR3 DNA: TGTGCCAGCAGCCAAGTGTTACTTTACGAGCAGTACTTC

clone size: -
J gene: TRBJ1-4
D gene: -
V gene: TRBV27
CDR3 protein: CASSGAGASNEKLFF
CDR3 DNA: TGTGCCAGCAGTGGGGCAGGGGCGTCTAATGAAAAACTGTTTTTT

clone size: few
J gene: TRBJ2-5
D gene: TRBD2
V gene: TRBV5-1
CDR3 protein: CASQSISGGPLYQETQYF
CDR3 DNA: TGCGCCAGTCAGTCGATTAGCGGGGGGCCTCTGTACCAAGAGACCCAGTACTTC

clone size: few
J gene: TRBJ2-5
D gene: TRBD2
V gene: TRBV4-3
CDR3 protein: CASSQGTSGPMGGETQYF
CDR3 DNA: TGCGCCAGCAGCCAAGGGACTAGCGGGCCCATGGGAGGGGAGACCCAGTACTTC

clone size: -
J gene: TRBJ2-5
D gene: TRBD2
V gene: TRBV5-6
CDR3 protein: CASSFWTSFQETQYF
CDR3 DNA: TGTGCCAGCAGCTTCTGGACTAGCTTTCAAGAGACCCAGTACTTC

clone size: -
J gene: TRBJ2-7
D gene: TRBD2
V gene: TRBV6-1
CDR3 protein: CASSARSGEGSSYEQYF
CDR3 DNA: TGTGCCAGCAGTGCCCGGAGTGGGGAGGGGAGCTCCTACGAGCAGTACTTC

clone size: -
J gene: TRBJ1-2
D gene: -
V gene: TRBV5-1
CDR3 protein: CASSLGPAGPGYTF
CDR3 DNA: TGCGCCAGCAGCTTGGGGCCGGCCGGGCCTGGCTACACCTTC

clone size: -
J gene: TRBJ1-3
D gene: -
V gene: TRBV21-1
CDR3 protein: CASSIITGEGGNTIYF
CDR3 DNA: TGTGCCAGCAGCATCATAACGGGGGAAGGAGGAAACACCATATATTTT

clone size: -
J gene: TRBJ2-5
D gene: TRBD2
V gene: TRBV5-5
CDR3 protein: CVSSKLAGGPSETQYF
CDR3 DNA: TGTGTCAGCAGCAAACTAGCGGGGGGGCCTTCCGAGACCCAGTACTTC

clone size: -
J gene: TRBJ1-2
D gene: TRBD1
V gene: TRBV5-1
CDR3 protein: CASSTWTGDDYGYTF
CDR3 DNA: TGCGCCAGCAGCACCTGGACAGGCGACGACTATGGCTACACCTTC

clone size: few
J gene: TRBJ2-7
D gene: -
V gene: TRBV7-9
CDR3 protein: CASSPGTWYSYEQYF
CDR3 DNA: TGTGCCAGCAGCCCAGGGACTTGGTACTCCTACGAGCAGTACTTC

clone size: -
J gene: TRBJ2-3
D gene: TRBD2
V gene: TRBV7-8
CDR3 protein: CASSLVRWRGNPSTDTQYF
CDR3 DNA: TGTGCCAGCAGCTTAGTGCGCTGGCGGGGGAATCCTAGCACAGATACGCAGTATTTT

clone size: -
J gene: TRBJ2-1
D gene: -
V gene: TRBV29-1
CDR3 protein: CSVVRGSSISYNEQFF
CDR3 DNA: TGCAGCGTTGTCCGGGGGAGTTCGATCTCCTACAATGAGCAGTTCTTC

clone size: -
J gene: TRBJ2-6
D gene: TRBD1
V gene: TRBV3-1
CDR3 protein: CASSQDRGQGSSGANVLTF
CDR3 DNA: TGTGCCAGCAGCCAAGATAGAGGACAGGGTAGCTCTGGGGCCAACGTCCTGACTTTC

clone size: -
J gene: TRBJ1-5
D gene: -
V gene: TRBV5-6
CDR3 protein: CASSLWAENQPQHF
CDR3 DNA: TGTGCCAGCAGCTTGTGGGCGGAAAATCAGCCCCAGCATTTT

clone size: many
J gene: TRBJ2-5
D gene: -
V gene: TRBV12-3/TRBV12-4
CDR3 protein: CASSFSGTRETQYF
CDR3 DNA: TGTGCCAGCAGTTTTTCCGGGACTCGGGAGACCCAGTACTTC

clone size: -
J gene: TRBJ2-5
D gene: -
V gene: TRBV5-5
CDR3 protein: CASSLKGKETQYF
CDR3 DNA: TGTGCCAGCAGCTTGAAGGGGAAGGAGACCCAGTACTTC

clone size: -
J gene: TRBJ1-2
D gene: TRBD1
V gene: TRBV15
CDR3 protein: CATSRYDRVYGYTF
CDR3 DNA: TGTGCCACCAGCAGATACGACAGGGTTTATGGCTACACCTTC

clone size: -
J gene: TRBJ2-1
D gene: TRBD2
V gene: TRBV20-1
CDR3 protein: CSAINPTSGGKEQFF
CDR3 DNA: TGCAGTGCTATTAACCCTACTAGCGGGGGAAAGGAGCAGTTCTTC

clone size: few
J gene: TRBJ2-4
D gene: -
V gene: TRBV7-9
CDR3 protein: CASSWGDKNIQYF
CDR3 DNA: TGTGCCAGCAGCTGGGGCGACAAAAACATTCAGTACTTT

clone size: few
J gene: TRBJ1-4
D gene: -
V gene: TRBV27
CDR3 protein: CASSPQANEKLFF
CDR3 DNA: TGTGCCAGCAGCCCACAGGCTAATGAAAAACTGTTTTTT

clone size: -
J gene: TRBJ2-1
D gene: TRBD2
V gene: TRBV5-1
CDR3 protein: CASSWGGGSYNEQFF
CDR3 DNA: TGCGCCAGCAGCTGGGGGGGTGGGTCCTACAATGAGCAGTTCTTC

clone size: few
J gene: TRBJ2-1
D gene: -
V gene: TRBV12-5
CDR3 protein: CASGFFGTGDNEQFF
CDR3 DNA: TGTGCTAGTGGTTTCTTCGGGACGGGTGACAATGAGCAGTTCTTC

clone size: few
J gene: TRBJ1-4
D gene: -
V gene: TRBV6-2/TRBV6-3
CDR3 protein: CASTRVREPEKLFF
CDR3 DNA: TGTGCCAGCACTAGAGTCCGGGAGCCGGAAAAACTGTTTTTT

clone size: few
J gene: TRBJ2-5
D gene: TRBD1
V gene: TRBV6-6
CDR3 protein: CASSYRDRAETQYF
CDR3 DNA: TGTGCCAGCAGTTACCGAGACAGGGCCGAGACCCAGTACTTC

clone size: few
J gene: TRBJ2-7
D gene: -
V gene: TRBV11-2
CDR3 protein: CASSLEPGWRSEQYF
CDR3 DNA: TGTGCCAGCAGCTTAGAACCAGGGTGGCGGAGCGAGCAGTACTTC

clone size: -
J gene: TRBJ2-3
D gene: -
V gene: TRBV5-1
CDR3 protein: CASSLEEPRPSTDTQYF
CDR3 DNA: TGCGCCAGCAGCTTGGAGGAACCGAGGCCTAGCACAGATACGCAGTATTTT

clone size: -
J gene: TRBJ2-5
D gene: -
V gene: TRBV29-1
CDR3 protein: CSVFSDPQETQYF
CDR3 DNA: TGCAGCGTTTTTTCGGACCCCCAAGAGACCCAGTACTTC